Included here is one T cell receptor beta chain sequence, with context. Its antigen is not identified. Profiled with immunoSEQ multiplex PCR; TCRdb holds only in-frame clones, not every one. The table shows about 130,000 clones, with roughly nine tenths occurring only once. The data originate from a study of T cell responses to AZD1222 COVID-19 vaccine. Study findings and constraints: Repertoire sampling occurred only after the peak T cell response.

J gave up 9 bases and V 1 base, and 8 bases lay outside the gene matches. The CDR3 totals 15 residues. Germline CDR1 reads LGHNA; CDR2 reads YNFKEQ. Sequenced material: peripheral blood, taken on day 0 of AZD1222 vaccination. This rearrangement joins TRBV4-2 to TRBJ2-1; TRBD2 matches at 8 bases. The sequence was obtained from an adult in good health. For the CDR3, the DNA is TGTGCCAGCAGCCAAGCCACCGGACTAGCTTCTGAGCAGTTCTTC. This codes for CASSQATGLASEQFF.